What follows are 12 T cell receptor beta chains derived from one specimen sequenced in a study of T cells in Graves' hyperthyroidism and ophthalmopathy. From RNA transcripts, TCR beta CDR3 regions were amplified. A first-round RT-PCR of the TCR CDR3 used the HTBI primer set. TCRdb analysed the multiplex PCR reads with MiXCR anew, one entry per CDR3 protein. This repertoire shows around 340,000 distinct CDR3 sequences, approximately 15% found once; its top ten account for 20% to 25%. Sequenced input: blood. The receptors derive from a woman aged 25 to 39 with Graves' hyperthyroidism.

This chain links TRBV5-1 with TRBJ2-1; TRBD1 agrees at 7 bases. The CDR3 is made up of 16 amino acids. V lost 4 bases and J lost 0; bases outside the gene matches: 7. The germline V gene encodes CDR1 SGHRS and CDR2 YFSETQ. The CDR3 is CASSLRGPSSYNEQFF. In nucleotides, the CDR3 is TGCGCCAGCAGCCTAAGGGGGCCTTCCTCCTACAATGAGCAGTTCTTC.

This clonotype appeared a few times. The chain combines TRBV7-2 with TRBJ2-2; tentatively, D is TRBD2 (6 bases). In germline, CDR1 is SGHTA, CDR2 FQGNSA. Trimming removed 4 bases at V and 0 bases at J, with 21 bases between. The CDR3 spans 19 residues. The CDR3 region has the DNA TGTGCCAGCAGCTCCCAAGGGCGGGATAGCTCTTCGAACACCGGGGAGCTGTTTTTT. Translating it yields CASSSQGRDSSSNTGELFF.

This clonotype was recorded at least ten times. The chain links TRBV28 to TRBJ1-2; 7 nucleotides line up with TRBD1. V was clipped by 6 bases and J by 8 bases; unmatched bases: 9. This CDR3 has 13 residues. CDR1 is MDHEN, CDR2 SYDVKM, per germline. The CDR3 region is CASRPTGPEGYTF. CDR3 sequence (DNA): TGTGCCAGCAGACCGACAGGGCCTGAGGGCTACACCTTC.

The rearrangement links TRBV4-3 to TRBJ2-2, with D possibly TRBD2 on 5 matching bases. Germline V gene data show CDR1 as LGHNA and CDR2 as YSLEER. The CDR3 totals 16 residues. Trimming took off 1 base at V and 3 bases at J, with 12 bases between the two ends. CDR3 amino acids: CASSQVPSGHTGELFF. CDR3 DNA sequence: TGCGCCAGCAGCCAAGTCCCCAGCGGACACACCGGGGAGCTGTTTTTT.

This clonotype was observed many times. The rearrangement uses TRBV28 and TRBJ1-1; D is unclear. Germline V gene data show CDR1 as MDHEN and CDR2 as SYDVKM. The CDR3 runs to 14 residues. Trimming shortened V by 7 bases and J by 6 bases, and 18 bases separated the two germline ends. The CDR3 DNA reads TGTGCCAGCACCGAGCCCCTTTTGAGCGCTGAAGCTTTCTTT. Protein product: CASTEPLLSAEAFF.

The V gene is TRBV12-3 or TRBV12-4, the J gene TRBJ2-1; perhaps TRBD2 as D (5 bases). V was cut by 4 bases and J by 10 bases, with 11 bases left in between. The CDR3 loop spans 12 amino acids. The CDR3 sequence: CASSSHRGEQFF. In nucleotides, the CDR3 is TGTGCCAGCAGTTCCCACCGGGGAGAGCAGTTCTTC.

Ten or more counts support this clonotype. This chain joins TRBV12-3 or TRBV12-4 and TRBJ1-5; a weak D match, TRBD1 (5 bases). The CDR3 is 14 residues long. V dropped 4 bases and J dropped 5 bases, with 12 bases sitting between them. DNA for the CDR3: TGTGCCAGCAGTTCAGGGATATCTCATCAGCCCCAGCATTTT. Its translation is CASSSGISHQPQHF.

A few counts support this clonotype. V usage is TRBV9 and J usage is TRBJ1-2; no clear D. The CDR3 totals 18 residues. Trimming removed 4 bases from V and 0 bases from J, with 22 bases in between. Germline V CDR1 and CDR2: SGDLS, YYNGEE. The CDR3 nucleotides are TGTGCCAGCAGCCAAATGGCGTCCTCCAGATGGACTAACTATGGCTACACCTTC. Protein: CASSQMASSRWTNYGYTF. Supplemented by reference TRBV9 and TRBJ1-2, the full variable domain reads DSGVTQTPKHLITATGQRVTLRCSPRSGDLSVYWYQQSLDQGLQFLIQYYNGEERAKGNILERFSAQQFPDLHSELNLSSLELGDSALYFCASSQMASSRWTNYGYTFGSGTRLTVV.

This clonotype was detected ten times or more. V is TRBV28 and J is TRBJ1-1, with unresolved D. V was shortened by 3 bases and J by 5 bases, with 16 bases between the two germline ends. CDR1 is MDHEN, CDR2 SYDVKM, per germline. The CDR3 loop spans 15 amino acids. The CDR3 nucleotides read TGTGCCAGCAGTTTCATGAGAGCAAGGAAAACTGAAGCTTTCTTT. Translated, it gives CASSFMRARKTEAFF.

The count of this clonotype is one. The rearrangement links TRBV6-1 to TRBJ1-5; maybe TRBD1 (5 bases). Germline CDR1 reads MNHNS; CDR2 reads SASEGT. V shed 8 bases and J shed 9 bases, with 8 bases lying between them. CDR3 size: 10 residues. DNA for the CDR3: TGTGCCAGCGGGGGGGGGCCCCAGCATTTT. Encoded protein: CASGGGPQHF.

The rearrangement joins TRBV24-1 to TRBJ1-4; tentatively, D is TRBD1 (6 bases). The germline gives CDR1 KGHDR, CDR2 SFDVKD. The CDR3 extends over 13 amino acids. The V and J ends lost 6 bases and 6 bases respectively, with 10 bases between them. This CDR3 is CATSKGGDEKLFF. In nucleotides, the CDR3 is TGTGCCACCAGTAAGGGGGGAGATGAAAAACTGTTTTTT.

This clonotype was seen more than once but under ten times. The genes are TRBV9 and TRBJ2-1; 11 bases match TRBD2. CDR1 and CDR2 (germline): SGDLS, YYNGEE. V shed 0 bases, J shed 9 bases, and the junction held 11 bases outside the gene matches. This CDR3 contains 17 residues. The CDR3 spells CASSVGPPGLAESEQFF. The CDR3 DNA reads as TGTGCCAGCAGCGTAGGCCCCCCGGGACTAGCGGAATCTGAGCAGTTCTTC.